This record concerns one T cell receptor beta chain sequence. These data belong to a study of blood T cell repertoires in COVID-19. About the study: T cells, B-cell-depleted T cells, or PBMCs provided the cDNA or gDNA that served as material.

The protocol was immunoSEQ multiplex PCR, while the TCRdb copy is restricted to in-frame clones and leaves out a portion. The sample lists almost 65,000 clones; around nine tenths were seen once. Clinical history reported by participants formed the basis on which cohorts were assigned. Symptom resolution, clearance, or two negative PCRs marked donors in Cohort 3 as recovered. Material: PBMCs or T cells enriched from blood (not recorded which). This receptor was obtained from a woman aged 40 to 49 who had recovered from COVID-19.

CDR3 DNA sequence: TGTGCCAGCAGCCACCGGGAGGGAGGCTACACCTTC. It is translated as CASSHREGGYTF. This chain joins TRBV6-6 and TRBJ1-2; D call uncertain. CDR1 MNHNY and CDR2 SVGAGI come from the germline V gene (reference sequence). The CDR3 has 12 amino acids. V dropped 6 bases and J dropped 8 bases, with 13 bases sitting between them.